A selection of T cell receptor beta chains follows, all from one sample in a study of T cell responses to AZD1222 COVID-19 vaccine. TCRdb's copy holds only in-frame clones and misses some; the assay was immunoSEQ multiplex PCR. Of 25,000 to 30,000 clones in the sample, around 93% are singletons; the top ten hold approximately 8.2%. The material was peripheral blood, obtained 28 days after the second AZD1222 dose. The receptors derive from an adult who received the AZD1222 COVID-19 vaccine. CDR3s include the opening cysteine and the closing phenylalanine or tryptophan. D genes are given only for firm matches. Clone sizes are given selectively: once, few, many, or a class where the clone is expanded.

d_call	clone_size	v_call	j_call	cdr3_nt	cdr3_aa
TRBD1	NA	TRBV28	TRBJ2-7	TGTGCCAGCAGGATTGACAGGGGCTTCTCCTACGAGCAGTACTTC	CASRIDRGFSYEQYF
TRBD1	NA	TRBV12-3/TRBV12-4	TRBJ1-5	TGTGCCAGCAGCCTACAGGGGAATCAGCCCCAGCATTTT	CASSLQGNQPQHF
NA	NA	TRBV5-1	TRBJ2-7	TGCGCCAGCAGCTTGGGTCTCAGTTCGGTCTACGAGCAGTACTTC	CASSLGLSSVYEQYF
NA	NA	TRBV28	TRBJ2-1	TGTGCCAGCAGGGCCCGCAGGGGGGATGAGCAGTTCTTC	CASRARRGDEQFF
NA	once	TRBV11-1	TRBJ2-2	TGTGCCAGCAGCTCGTTGGGGGGCATCGGCACCGGGGAGCTGTTTTTT	CASSSLGGIGTGELFF
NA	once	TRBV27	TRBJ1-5	TGTGCCAGCAGACAAGGGGTAATCAGCAATCAGCCCCAGCATTTT	CASRQGVISNQPQHF
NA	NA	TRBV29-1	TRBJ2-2	TGCAGCGTTAGCCCCTTACGAGCCTCCGCGAACACCGGGGAGCTGTTTTTT	CSVSPLRASANTGELFF
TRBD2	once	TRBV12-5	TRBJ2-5	TGTGCTAGTGGAATAGCGGGAGTTGAGACCCAGTACTTC	CASGIAGVETQYF
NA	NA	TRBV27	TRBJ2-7	TGTGCCAGCAGTCTAGCCCGATTCCCGGATAGAGGGAGCTCCTACGAGCAGTACTTC	CASSLARFPDRGSSYEQYF
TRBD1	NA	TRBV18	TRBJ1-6	TGTGCCAGCTCACCCCGGACAGGGTCAGATTCACCCCTCCACTTT	CASSPRTGSDSPLHF
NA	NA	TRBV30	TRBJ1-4	TGTGCCTGGAGTCCAACGGAGGGGGAAAAACTGTTTTTT	CAWSPTEGEKLFF
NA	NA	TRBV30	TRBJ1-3	TGTGCCTGGTCTTACCGGGGGGCTGGAAACACCATATATTTT	CAWSYRGAGNTIYF
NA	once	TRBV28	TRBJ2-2	TGTGCCAGCCACACGGCCGGGTTGGACACCGGGGAGCTGTTTTTT	CASHTAGLDTGELFF
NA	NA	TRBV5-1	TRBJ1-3	TGCGCCAGCAGCTTGGGGACGGTAGGAAACACCATATATTTT	CASSLGTVGNTIYF
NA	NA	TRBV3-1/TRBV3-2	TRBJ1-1	TGTGCCAGCAGTTCATCCGGCGGCTCTGAAGCTTTCTTT	CASSSSGGSEAFF
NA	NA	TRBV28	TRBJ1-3	TGTGCCAGCAGTTTATGGGGGCAGAGCTCTGGAAACACCATATATTTT	CASSLWGQSSGNTIYF
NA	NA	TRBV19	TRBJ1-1	TGTGCCAGTAGTATTTCCCCCGGCAGGGGCGGAAATGAAGCTTTCTTT	CASSISPGRGGNEAFF
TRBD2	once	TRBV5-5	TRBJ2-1	TGTGCCAGCAGCCCCGGGACTAGCGGGAGGGGGGGTTACAATGAGCAGTTCTTC	CASSPGTSGRGGYNEQFF
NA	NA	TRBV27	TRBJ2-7	TGTGCCAGCAGTTTAGAGGGTACCTACGAGCAGTACTTC	CASSLEGTYEQYF
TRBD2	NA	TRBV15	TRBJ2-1	TGTGCCACCAGCAGCGGGAGGACTGAGCAGTTCTTC	CATSSGRTEQFF
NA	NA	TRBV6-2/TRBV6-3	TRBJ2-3	TGTGCCAGCAGTTATATGGGCCTGAAAGGGGATACGCAGTATTTT	CASSYMGLKGDTQYF
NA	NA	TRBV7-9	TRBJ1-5	TGTGCCAGCAGCTTAGGGGGTAACAATCAGCCCCAGCATTTT	CASSLGGNNQPQHF
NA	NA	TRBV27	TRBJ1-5	TGTGCCAGCAGTACACTGGGACGGATCAATCAGCCCCAGCATTTT	CASSTLGRINQPQHF
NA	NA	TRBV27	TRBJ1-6	TGTGCCAGCAGTTTCTCTAGGGGCTTCAGCTCCTATAATTCACCCCTCCACTTT	CASSFSRGFSSYNSPLHF
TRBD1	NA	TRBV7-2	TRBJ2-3	TGTGCCAGCAGCTTAGACGGGACAGTCACAGATACGCAGTATTTT	CASSLDGTVTDTQYF
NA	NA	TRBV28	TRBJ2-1	TGTGCCAGCAGTTTAGCAGGGGTCTCCTACAATGAGCAGTTCTTC	CASSLAGVSYNEQFF
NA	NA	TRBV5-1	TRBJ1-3	TGCGCCAGCAGCTTTCTTTCTGGAAACACCATATATTTT	CASSFLSGNTIYF
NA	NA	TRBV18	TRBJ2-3	TGTGCCAGCTCACGGGATCGGGGCACAGATACGCAGTATTTT	CASSRDRGTDTQYF
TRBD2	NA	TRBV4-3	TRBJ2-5	TGCGCCAGCAGCCATGAATTGGGACTAGCGGGAGATTTGGAGACCCAGTACTTC	CASSHELGLAGDLETQYF
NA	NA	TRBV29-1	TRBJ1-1	TGCAGCGTTGAGGGGACCGTTAACACTGAAGCTTTCTTT	CSVEGTVNTEAFF
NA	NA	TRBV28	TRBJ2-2	TGTGCCAGCAGTTTAAGAACCGGGGAGCTGTTTTTT	CASSLRTGELFF
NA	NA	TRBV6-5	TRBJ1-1	TGTGCCAGCAGTTCGCCCTTCGGGAACACTGAAGCTTTCTTT	CASSSPFGNTEAFF
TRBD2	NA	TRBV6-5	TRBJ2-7	TGTGCCAGCAGTTACACTCGGCTAGCGGGGGTACACGAGCAGTACTTC	CASSYTRLAGVHEQYF
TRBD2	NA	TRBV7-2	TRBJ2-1	TGTGCCAGCAGCTTTGGCCCCTGGCGGGGGGAGAATGAGCAGTTCTTC	CASSFGPWRGENEQFF
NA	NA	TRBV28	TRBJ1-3	TGTGCCAGCAGTTTATCGGCCCAACGGGTGACCATATATTTT	CASSLSAQRVTIYF
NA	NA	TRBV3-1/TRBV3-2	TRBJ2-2	TGTGCCAGCAGCCAAGATGTCGGTCTGGCCGGGGAGCTGTTTTTT	CASSQDVGLAGELFF
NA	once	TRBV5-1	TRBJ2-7	TGCGCCAGCAGCCCTTCGGTGGGTGGCGCTTACTACGAGCAGTACTTC	CASSPSVGGAYYEQYF
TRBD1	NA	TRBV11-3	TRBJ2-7	TGTGCCAGCAGCTTAGAGGGGACAGTTAGCTACGAGCAGTACTTC	CASSLEGTVSYEQYF
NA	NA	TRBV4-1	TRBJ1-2	TGCGCCAGCAGCCAAGATCCCAGATCATTATCCCGGGGATACACCTTC	CASSQDPRSLSRGYTF
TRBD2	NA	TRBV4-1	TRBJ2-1	TGCGCCAGCAGCCAAGAGGGACTATCATACAATGAGCAGTTCTTC	CASSQEGLSYNEQFF
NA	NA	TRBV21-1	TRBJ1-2	TGTGCCAGCAGCAAAGGGGGCAGGGTCGATGGCTACACCTTC	CASSKGGRVDGYTF
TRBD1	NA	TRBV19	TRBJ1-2	TGTGCCAGTAGTATCCTTGGACAGGGGGCTTCTAACTATGGCTACACCTTC	CASSILGQGASNYGYTF
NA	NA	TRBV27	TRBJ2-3	TGTGCCAGCAGTTTAACTCTTTGGACAGGCACAGATACGCAGTATTTT	CASSLTLWTGTDTQYF
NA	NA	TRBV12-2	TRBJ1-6	TGTGCAAGTCGGGAGGGACTAGGTGGTTCACCCCTCCACTTT	CASREGLGGSPLHF
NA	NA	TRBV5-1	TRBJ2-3	TGCGCCAGCAGCTTGGTTTTCACAGATACGCAGTATTTT	CASSLVFTDTQYF
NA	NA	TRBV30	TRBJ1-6	TGTGCCCTCACACGGGGATACGGTTCACCCCTCCACTTT	CALTRGYGSPLHF
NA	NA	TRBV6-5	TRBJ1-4	TGTGCCAGCAGTTACGGACAGCGATATGAAAAACTGTTTTTT	CASSYGQRYEKLFF
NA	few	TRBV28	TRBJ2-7	TGTGCCAGCGGACTGAGGGAGCAGTACTTC	CASGLREQYF
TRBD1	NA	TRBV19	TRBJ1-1	TGTGCCAGTAGTGCTGAACTCGGACAGGGGAGGACTGAAGCTTTCTTT	CASSAELGQGRTEAFF
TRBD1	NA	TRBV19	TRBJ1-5	TGTGCCAGTAGGACAGGGGGTAGCAATCAGCCCCAGCATTTT	CASRTGGSNQPQHF
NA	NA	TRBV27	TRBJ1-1	TGTGCCAGCACCCCTACCAGGGACGCGGTCGTTGAAGCTTTCTTT	CASTPTRDAVVEAFF
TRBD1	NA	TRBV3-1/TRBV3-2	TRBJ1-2	TGTGCCAGCAGCCTCGACAGGGGGTATAACTATGGCTACACCTTC	CASSLDRGYNYGYTF
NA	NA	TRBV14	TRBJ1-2	TGTGCCAGCAGCCAAGGGACAGTCAACTATGGCTACACCTTC	CASSQGTVNYGYTF